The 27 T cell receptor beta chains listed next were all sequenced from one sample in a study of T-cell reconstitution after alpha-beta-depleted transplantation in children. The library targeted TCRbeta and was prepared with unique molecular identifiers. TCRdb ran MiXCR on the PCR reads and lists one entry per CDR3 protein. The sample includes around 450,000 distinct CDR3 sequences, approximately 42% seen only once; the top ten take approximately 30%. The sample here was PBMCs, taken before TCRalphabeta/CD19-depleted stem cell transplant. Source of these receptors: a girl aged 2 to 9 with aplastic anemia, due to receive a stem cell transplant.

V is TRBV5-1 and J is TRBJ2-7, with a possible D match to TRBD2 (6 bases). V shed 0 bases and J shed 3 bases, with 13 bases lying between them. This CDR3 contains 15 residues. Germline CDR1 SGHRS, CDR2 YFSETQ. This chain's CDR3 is CASSLVAVEGYEQYF. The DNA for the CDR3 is TGCGCCAGCAGCTTGGTGGCAGTGGAGGGCTACGAGCAGTACTTC.

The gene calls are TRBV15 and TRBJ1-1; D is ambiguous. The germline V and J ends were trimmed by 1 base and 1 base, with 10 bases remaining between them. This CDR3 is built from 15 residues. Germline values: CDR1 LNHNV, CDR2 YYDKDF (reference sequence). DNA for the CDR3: TGTGCCACCAGCAGAGTCTCAAGCCAGAACACTGAAGCTTTCTTT. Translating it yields CATSRVSSQNTEAFF.

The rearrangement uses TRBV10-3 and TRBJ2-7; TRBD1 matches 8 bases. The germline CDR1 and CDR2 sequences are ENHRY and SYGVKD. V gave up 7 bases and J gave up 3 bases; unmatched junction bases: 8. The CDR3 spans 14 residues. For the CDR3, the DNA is TGTGCCATCACCCAGCCGGGACAGGTCTACGAGCAGTACTTC. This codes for CAITQPGQVYEQYF.

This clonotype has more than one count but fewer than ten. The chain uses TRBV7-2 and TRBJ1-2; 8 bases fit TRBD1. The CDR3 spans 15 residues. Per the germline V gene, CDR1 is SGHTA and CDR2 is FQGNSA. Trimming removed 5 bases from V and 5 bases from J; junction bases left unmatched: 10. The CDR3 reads CASSLSRTGFYGYTF. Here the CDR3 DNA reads TGTGCCAGCAGCCTTTCCAGGACAGGGTTTTATGGCTACACCTTC.

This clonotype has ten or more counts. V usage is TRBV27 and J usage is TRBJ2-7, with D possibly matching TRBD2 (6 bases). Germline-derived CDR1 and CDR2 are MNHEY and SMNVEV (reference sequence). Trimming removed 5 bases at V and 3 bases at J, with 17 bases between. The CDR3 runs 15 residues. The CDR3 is CASSRSGTPVYEQYF. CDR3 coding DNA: TGTGCCAGCAGTCGCTCCGGGACTCCCGTCTACGAGCAGTACTTC.

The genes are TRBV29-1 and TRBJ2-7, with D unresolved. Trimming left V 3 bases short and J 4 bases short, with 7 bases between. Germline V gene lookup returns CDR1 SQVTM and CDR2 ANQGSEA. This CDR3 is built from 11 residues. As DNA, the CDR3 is TGCAGCGTTGATAACAATTACGAGCAGTACTTC. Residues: CSVDNNYEQYF.

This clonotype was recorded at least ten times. The CDR3 coding sequence is TGTGCCAGCAGTGCCGGGACTACACACAATGAGCAGTTCTTC. It is translated as CASSAGTTHNEQFF. The V gene is TRBV27, the J gene TRBJ2-1; 7 bases agree with TRBD2. The CDR3 is 14 residues long. Germline CDR1 is MNHEY and CDR2 is SMNVEV (reference sequence). V shed 5 bases and J 5 bases; nucleotides not matched to a gene: 6.

This chain's CDR3 is CASSLGGTGGAYEQYF. CDR3 bases: TGTGCCAGCAGTTTAGGGGGGACAGGGGGCGCGTACGAGCAGTACTTC. The chain has TRBV28 and TRBJ2-7, with 12 bases identical to TRBD1. CDR3 length equals 16 residues. V lost 2 bases to trimming and J lost 4 bases; unmatched junction nucleotides: 6. The germline gives CDR1 MDHEN, CDR2 SYDVKM.

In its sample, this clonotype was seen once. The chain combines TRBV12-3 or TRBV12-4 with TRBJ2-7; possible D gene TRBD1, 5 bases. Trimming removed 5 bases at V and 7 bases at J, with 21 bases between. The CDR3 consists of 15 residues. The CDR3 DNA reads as TGTGCCAGCAGTACAGCCCCAGGGTCCTCTACGGAGCAGTACTTC. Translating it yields CASSTAPGSSTEQYF.

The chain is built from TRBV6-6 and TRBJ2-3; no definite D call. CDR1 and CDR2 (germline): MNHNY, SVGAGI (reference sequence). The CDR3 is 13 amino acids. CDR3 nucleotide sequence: TGTGCTACCACGGAGTTTTTCACAGATACGCAGTATTTT. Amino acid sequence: CATTEFFTDTQYF.

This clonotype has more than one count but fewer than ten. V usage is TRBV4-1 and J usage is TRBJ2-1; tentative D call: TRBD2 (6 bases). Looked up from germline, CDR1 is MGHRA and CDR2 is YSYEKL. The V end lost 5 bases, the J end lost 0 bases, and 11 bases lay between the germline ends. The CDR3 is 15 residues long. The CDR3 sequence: CASSERASSYNEQFF. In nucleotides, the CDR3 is TGCGCCAGCAGCGAGCGGGCTAGCTCCTACAATGAGCAGTTCTTC.

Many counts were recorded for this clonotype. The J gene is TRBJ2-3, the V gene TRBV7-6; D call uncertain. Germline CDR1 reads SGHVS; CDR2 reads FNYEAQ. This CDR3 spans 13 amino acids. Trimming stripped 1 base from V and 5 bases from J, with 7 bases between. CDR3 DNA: TGTGCCAGCAGCTTAGTAGTAGAAGATACGCAGTATTTT. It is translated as CASSLVVEDTQYF.

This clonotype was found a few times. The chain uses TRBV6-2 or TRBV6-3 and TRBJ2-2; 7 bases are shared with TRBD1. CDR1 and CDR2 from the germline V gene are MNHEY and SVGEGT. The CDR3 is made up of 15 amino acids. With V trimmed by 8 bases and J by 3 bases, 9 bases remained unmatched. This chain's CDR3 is CASVKGQGDTGELFF. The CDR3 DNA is TGTGCCAGCGTGAAGGGGCAGGGGGACACCGGGGAGCTGTTTTTT.

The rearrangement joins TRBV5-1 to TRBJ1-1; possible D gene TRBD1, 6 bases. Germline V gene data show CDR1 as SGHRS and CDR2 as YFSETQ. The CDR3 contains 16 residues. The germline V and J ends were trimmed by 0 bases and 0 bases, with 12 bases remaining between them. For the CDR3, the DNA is TGCGCCAGCAGCTTGGGTCGGCAGGGGCTGAACACTGAAGCTTTCTTT. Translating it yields CASSLGRQGLNTEAFF. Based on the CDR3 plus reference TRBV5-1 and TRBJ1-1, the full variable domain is KAGVTQTPRYLIKTRGQQVTLSCSPISGHRSVSWYQQTPGQGLQFLFEYFSETQRNKGNFPGRFSGRQFSNSRSEMNVSTLELGDSALYLCASSLGRQGLNTEAFFGQGTRLTVV.

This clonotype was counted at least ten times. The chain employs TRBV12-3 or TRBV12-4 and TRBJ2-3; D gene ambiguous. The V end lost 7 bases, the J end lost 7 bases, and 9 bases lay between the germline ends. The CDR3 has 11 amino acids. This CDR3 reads CASTQDNTQYF. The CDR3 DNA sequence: TGTGCCAGCACCCAAGATAATACGCAGTATTTT.

This CDR3 is CASSLKAGGAGQTQYF. In DNA form, the CDR3 reads TGTGCCAGCAGCTTAAAAGCGGGAGGGGCCGGACAGACCCAGTACTTC. The V call is TRBV11-2, the J call TRBJ2-5; 10 bases align to TRBD2. CDR1 and CDR2 from the germline V gene are SGHAT and FQNNGV. The CDR3 covers 16 residues. V shed 2 bases, J shed 6 bases, and the junction held 9 bases outside the gene matches.

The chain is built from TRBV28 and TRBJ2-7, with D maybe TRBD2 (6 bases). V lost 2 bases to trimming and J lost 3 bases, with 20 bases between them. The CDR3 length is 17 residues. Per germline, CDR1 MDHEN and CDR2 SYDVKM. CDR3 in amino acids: CASSLPTAGRANYEQYF. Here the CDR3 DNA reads TGTGCCAGCAGTTTACCTACGGCGGGGCGGGCAAACTACGAGCAGTACTTC.

The CDR3 reads CSVGRAGTGELFF. The CDR3 DNA sequence: TGCAGCGTTGGTCGCGCGGGGACCGGGGAGCTGTTTTTT. The gene calls are TRBV29-1 and TRBJ2-2; D is possibly TRBD2 (6 bases). This CDR3 is 13 amino acids long. CDR1 SQVTM and CDR2 ANQGSEA come from the germline V gene. The germline V and J ends were trimmed by 4 bases and 5 bases, with 11 bases remaining between them.

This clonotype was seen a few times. The CDR3 region is CSARTSGLYEQYF. DNA for the CDR3: TGCAGTGCTCGGACTAGCGGGCTTTACGAGCAGTACTTC. The chain uses TRBV20-1 and TRBJ2-7; 11 bases match TRBD2. Germline assignment: CDR1 DFQATT and CDR2 SNEGSKA (reference sequence). J was trimmed by 4 bases and V by 5 bases; bases with no gene match: 4. The CDR3 totals 13 residues.

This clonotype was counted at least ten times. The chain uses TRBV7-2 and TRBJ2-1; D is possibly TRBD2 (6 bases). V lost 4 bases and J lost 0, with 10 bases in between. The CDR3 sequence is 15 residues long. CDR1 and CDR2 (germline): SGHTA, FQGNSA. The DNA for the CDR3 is TGTGCCAGCAGCTGGGACTTAAGCTCCTACAATGAGCAGTTCTTC. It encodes CASSWDLSSYNEQFF.

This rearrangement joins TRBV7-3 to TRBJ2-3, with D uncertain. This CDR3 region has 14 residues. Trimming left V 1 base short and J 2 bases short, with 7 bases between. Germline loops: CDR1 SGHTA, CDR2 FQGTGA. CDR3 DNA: TGTGCCAGCAGCTTAAACCCGACCACAGATACGCAGTATTTT. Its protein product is CASSLNPTTDTQYF.

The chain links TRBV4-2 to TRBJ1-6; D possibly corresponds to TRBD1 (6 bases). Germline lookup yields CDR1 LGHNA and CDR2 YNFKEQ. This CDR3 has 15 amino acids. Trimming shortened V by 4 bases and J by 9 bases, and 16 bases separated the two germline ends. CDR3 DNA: TGTGCCAGCAGCCCCCTTGAGGGGGGGGGTTCACCCCTCCACTTT. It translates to CASSPLEGGGSPLHF.

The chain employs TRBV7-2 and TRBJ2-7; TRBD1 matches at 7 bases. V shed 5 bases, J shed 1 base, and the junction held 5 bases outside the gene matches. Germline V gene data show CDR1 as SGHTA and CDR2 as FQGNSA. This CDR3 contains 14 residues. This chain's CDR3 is CASSRLTGSYEQYF. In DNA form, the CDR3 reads TGTGCCAGCAGCAGACTGACAGGGTCCTACGAGCAGTACTTC. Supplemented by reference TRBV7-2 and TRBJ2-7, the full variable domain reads GAGVSQSPSNKVTEKGKDVELRCDPISGHTALYWYRQSLGQGLEFLIYFQGNSAPDKSGLPSDRFSAERTGGSVSTLTIQRTQQEDSAVYLCASSRLTGSYEQYFGPGTRLTVT.

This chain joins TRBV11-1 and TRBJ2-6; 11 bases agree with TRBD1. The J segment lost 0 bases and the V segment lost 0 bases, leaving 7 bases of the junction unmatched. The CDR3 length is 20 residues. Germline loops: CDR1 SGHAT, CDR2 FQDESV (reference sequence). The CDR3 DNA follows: TGTGCCAGCAGCTTAGCACTTGGGACAGGGGGGTTCTCTGGGGCCAACGTCCTGACTTTC. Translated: CASSLALGTGGFSGANVLTF.

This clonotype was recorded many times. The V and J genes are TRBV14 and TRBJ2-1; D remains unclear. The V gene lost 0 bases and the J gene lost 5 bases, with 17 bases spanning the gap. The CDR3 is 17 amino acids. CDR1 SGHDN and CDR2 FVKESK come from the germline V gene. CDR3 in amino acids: CASSQEYGRSFHNEQFF. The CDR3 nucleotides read TGTGCCAGCAGCCAAGAATACGGTAGGAGCTTTCACAATGAGCAGTTCTTC.

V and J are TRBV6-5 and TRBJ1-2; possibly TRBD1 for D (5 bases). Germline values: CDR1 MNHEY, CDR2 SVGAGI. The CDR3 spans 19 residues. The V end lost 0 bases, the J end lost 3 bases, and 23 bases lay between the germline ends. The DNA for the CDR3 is TGTGCCAGCAGTTACTCAATGGTCATTCGGACAACCAGGGACTATGGCTACACCTTC. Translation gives CASSYSMVIRTTRDYGYTF.

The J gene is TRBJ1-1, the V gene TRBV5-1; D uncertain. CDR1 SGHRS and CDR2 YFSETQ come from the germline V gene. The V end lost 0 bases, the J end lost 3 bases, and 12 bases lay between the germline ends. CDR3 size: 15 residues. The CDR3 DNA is TGCGCCAGCAGCTTGGACAGCTACCCCTACACTGAAGCTTTCTTT. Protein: CASSLDSYPYTEAFF.